The source of this TCR beta chain is a study of response to subunit inactivated influenza vaccine. This clonotype has only a few counts. TCRdb passed the RT-PCR reads through MiXCR, listing each CDR3 protein once. The repertoire consists of 600,000 to 700,000 distinct CDR3 sequences, with 14% occurring once and the leading ten covering about 7.4%. Trimming shortened V by 6 bases and J by 5 bases, and 13 bases separated the two germline ends. The germline CDR1 and CDR2 sequences are MDHEN and SYDVKM. The CDR3 consists of 13 residues. The chain joins TRBV28 to TRBJ2-5, with D perhaps matching TRBD1 (5 bases). The receptor's source is a man aged 50-59 years who received an inactivated influenza vaccine. The sample in question was PBMCs from blood, obtained 14 to 15 days before vaccination. CDR3 bases: TGTGCCAGCAGGAGAAGGGGCCGGGAGACCCAGTACTTC. Amino acid sequence: CASRRRGRETQYF.